The entry below gives a single T cell receptor (beta chain) sequence along with its context. This specimen comes from a study of blood T cell repertoires in COVID-19. Measured with immunoSEQ multiplex PCR; TCRdb has only the in-frame clones, and not every one. The profile covers about 360,000 clones, with around four fifths appearing a single time and 3% taken by the ten largest. This TCR came from a man younger than 45 with active or convalescent COVID-19. The material sequenced was peripheral blood.

CDR3 sequence: CASSDVRVGEKLFF. CDR3 DNA sequence: TGTGCCAGCAGTGACGTCAGGGTGGGGGAAAAACTGTTTTTT. V and J are TRBV6-1 and TRBJ1-4, with TRBD1 as a possible D gene (5 bases). Deletions cut 3 bases from V and 8 bases from J, with 13 bases between. The CDR3 contains 14 residues. Per the germline V gene, CDR1 is MNHNS and CDR2 is SASEGT.